This entry describes one TCR beta chain. CDR1 is SGHRS and CDR2 is YFSETQ in the germline V gene. With 4 bases clipped from V and 0 bases from J, the junction kept 15 bases outside the gene matches. The CDR3 spans 19 residues. This record belongs to a study of blood T cell repertoires in COVID-19. Across the whole study: Both acute and convalescent COVID-19 samples were obtained from the United States, Italy and Spain. The analysed material was cDNA or gDNA that came from T cells, B-cell-depleted T cells, or PBMCs.

In the original analysis: By means of reference gene primer amplification, nucleated cell counts were estimated. Clones were read by immunoSEQ multiplex PCR, and TCRdb kept only the in-frame ones, dropping some. That table furnishes V, J and clone size, whereas the DNA furnished D and trimming. Of some 80,000 clones listed, roughly 73% were seen once; the top ten hold 9.9%. The receptor comes from a human donor in a cohort sampled during active COVID-19. Material: peripheral blood. The V gene is TRBV5-1, the J gene TRBJ1-3; 8 bases align to TRBD1. Here the CDR3 reads CASSPGTGLSRTSGNTIYF. In nucleotides, the CDR3 is TGCGCCAGCAGCCCCGGGACAGGCCTCTCCCGGACCTCTGGAAACACCATATATTTT.